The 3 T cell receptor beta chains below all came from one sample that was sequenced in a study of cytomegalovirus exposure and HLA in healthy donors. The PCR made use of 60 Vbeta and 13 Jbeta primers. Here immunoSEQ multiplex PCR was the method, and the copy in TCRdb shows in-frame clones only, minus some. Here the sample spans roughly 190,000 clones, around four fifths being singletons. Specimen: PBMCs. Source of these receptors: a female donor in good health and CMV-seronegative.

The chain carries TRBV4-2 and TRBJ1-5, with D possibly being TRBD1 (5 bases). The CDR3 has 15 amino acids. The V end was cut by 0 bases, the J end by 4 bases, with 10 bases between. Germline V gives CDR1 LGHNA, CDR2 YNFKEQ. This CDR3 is CASSQDRGVNQPQHF. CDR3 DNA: TGTGCCAGCAGCCAAGATCGGGGGGTTAATCAGCCCCAGCATTTT.

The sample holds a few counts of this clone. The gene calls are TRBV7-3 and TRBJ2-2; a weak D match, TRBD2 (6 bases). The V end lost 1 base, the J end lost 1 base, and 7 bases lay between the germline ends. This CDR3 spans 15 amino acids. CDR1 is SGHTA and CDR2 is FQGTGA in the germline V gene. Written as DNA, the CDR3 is TGTGCCAGCAGCTTAATGGGAGGGAACACCGGGGAGCTGTTTTTT. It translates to CASSLMGGNTGELFF.

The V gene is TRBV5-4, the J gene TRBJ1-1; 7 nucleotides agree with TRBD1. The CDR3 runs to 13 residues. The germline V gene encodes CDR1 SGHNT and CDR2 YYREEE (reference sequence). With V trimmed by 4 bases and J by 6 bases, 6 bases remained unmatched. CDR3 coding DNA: TGTGCCAGCAGCAGAGACAGGGTAGCTGAAGCTTTCTTT. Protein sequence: CASSRDRVAEAFF.